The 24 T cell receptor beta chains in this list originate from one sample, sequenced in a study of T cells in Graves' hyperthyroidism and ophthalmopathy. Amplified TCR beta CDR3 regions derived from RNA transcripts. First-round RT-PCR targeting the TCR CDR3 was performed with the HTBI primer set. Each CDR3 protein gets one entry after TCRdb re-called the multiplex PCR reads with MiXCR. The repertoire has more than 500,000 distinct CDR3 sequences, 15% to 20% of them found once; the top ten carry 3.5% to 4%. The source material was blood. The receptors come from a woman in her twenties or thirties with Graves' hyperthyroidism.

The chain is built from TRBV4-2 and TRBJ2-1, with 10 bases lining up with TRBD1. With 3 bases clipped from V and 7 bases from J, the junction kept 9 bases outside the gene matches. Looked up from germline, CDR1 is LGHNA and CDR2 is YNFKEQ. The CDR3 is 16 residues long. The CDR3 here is CASSQFGTGVPNEQFF. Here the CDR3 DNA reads TGTGCCAGCAGCCAGTTTGGGACAGGGGTGCCAAATGAGCAGTTCTTC.

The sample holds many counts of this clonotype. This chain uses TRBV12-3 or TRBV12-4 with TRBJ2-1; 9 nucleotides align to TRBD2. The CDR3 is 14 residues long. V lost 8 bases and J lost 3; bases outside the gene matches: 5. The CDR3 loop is CASGLAHSYNEQFF. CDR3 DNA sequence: TGTGCCAGCGGACTAGCGCACAGCTACAATGAGCAGTTCTTC.

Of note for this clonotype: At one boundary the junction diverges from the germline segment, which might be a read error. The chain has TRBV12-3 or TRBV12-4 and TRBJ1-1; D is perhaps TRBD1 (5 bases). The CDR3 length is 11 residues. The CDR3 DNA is TGTGCCAGCAGCCCGGGGGGAGATCAGCTATTT. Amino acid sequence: CASSPGGDQLF.

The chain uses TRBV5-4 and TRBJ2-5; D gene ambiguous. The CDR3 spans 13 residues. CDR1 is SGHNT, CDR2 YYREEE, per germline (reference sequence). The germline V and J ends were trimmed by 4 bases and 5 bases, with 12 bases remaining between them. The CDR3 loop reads CASSRPPIETQYF. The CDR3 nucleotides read TGTGCCAGCAGCCGTCCCCCTATCGAGACCCAGTACTTC.

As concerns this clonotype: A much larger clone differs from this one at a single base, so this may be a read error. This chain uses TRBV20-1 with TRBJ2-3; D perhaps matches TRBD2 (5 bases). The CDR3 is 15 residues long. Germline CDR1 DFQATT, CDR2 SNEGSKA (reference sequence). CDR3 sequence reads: CSTRDDGLITDTQYF. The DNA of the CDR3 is TGCAGTACTAGAGATGACGGGCTCATCACAGATACGCAGTATTTT.

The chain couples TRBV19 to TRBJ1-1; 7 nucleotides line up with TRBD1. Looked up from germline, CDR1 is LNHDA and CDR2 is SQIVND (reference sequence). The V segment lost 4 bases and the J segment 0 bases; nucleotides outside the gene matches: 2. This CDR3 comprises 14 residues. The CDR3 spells CASSTDRLNTEAFF. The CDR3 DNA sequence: TGTGCCAGTAGTACGGACAGGCTGAACACTGAAGCTTTCTTT.

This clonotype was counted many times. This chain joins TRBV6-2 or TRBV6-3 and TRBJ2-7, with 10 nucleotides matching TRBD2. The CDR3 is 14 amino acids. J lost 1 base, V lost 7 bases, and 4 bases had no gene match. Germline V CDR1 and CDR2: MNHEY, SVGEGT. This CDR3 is CASNSAGGSYEQYF. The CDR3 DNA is TGTGCCAGCAATTCAGCGGGAGGGTCCTACGAGCAGTACTTC.

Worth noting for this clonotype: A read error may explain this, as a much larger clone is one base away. This CDR3 reads CTSSFSGGSNQPQHF. The CDR3 bases are TGTACCAGCAGTTTTTCGGGGGGGAGCAATCAGCCCCAGCATTTT. This chain uses TRBV28 with TRBJ1-5, with TRBD1 as a possible D gene (5 bases). CDR1 and CDR2 (germline): MDHEN, SYDVKM. The CDR3 sequence is 15 residues long. Combining the CDR3 with reference TRBV28 and TRBJ1-5 gives the whole variable domain DVKVTQSSRYLVKRTGEKVFLECVQDMDHENMFWYRQDPGLGLRLIYFSYDVKMKEKGDIPEGYSVSREKKERFSLILESASTNQTSMYLCTSSFSGGSNQPQHFGDGTRLSIL.

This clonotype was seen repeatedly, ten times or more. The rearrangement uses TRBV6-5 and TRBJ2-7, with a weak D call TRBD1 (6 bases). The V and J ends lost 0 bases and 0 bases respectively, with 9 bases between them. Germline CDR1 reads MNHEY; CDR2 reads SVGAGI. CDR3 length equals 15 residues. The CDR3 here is CASSYSLGASYEQYF. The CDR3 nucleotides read TGTGCCAGCAGTTACTCTTTGGGGGCCTCCTACGAGCAGTACTTC.

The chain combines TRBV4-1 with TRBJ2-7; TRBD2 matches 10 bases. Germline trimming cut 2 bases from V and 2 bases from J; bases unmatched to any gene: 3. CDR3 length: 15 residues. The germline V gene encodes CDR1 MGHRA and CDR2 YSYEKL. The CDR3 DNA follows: TGCGCCAGCAGCCAACTAGCGGGGGCTCCCTACGAGCAGTACTTC. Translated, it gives CASSQLAGAPYEQYF.

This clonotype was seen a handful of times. CDR3 nucleotide sequence: TGTGCCAGCAGGTCGAGCGGGGCTAGCTCCTACAATGAGCAGTTCTTC. Translation: CASRSSGASSYNEQFF. The V and J genes are TRBV7-9 and TRBJ2-1, with 7 positions matching TRBD2. The CDR3 loop spans 16 amino acids. Trimming removed 6 bases from V and 0 bases from J; junction bases left unmatched: 8. Germline V gene data show CDR1 as SEHNR and CDR2 as FQNEAQ (reference sequence).

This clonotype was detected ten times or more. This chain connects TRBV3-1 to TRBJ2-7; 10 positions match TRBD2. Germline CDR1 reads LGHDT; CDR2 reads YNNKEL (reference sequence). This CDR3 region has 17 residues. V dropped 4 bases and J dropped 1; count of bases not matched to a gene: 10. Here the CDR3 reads CASSPATSGPSSYEQYF. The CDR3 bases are TGTGCCAGCAGCCCCGCGACTAGCGGGCCTTCTTCCTACGAGCAGTACTTC.

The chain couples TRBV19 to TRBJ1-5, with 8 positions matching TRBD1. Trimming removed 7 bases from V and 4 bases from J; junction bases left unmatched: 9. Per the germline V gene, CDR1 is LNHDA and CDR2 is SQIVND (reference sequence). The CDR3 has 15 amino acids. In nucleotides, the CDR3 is TGTGCCAGTATCTCGGGGACAGGCCTAAATCAGCCCCAGCATTTT. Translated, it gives CASISGTGLNQPQHF.

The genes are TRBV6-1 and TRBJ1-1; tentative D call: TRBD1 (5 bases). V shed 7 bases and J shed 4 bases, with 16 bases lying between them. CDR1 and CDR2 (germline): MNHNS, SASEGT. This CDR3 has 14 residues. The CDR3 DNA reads TGTGCCAGCACAGTGGTGGGGGGGGGCACTGAAGCTTTCTTT. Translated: CASTVVGGGTEAFF.

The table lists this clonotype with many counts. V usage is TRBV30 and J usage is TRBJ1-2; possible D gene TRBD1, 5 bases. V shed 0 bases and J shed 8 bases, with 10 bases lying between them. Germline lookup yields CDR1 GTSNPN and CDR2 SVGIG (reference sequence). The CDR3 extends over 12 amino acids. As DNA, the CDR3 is TGTGCCTGGAGTGTCCAGGGCGCCGGCTACACCTTC. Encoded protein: CAWSVQGAGYTF.

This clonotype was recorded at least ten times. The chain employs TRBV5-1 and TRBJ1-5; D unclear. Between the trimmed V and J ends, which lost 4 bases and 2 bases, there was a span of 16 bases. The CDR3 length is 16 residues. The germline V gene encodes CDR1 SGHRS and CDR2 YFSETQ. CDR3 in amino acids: CASSPTASGGNQPQHF. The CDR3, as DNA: TGCGCCAGCAGCCCGACGGCTTCTGGGGGCAATCAGCCCCAGCATTTT.

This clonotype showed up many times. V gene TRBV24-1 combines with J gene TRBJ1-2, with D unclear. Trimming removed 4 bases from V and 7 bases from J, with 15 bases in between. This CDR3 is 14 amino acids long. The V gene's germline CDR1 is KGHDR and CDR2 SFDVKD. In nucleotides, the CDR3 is TGTGCCACCAGTGACAACGGACTGGGCGGTGGCTACACCTTC. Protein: CATSDNGLGGGYTF.

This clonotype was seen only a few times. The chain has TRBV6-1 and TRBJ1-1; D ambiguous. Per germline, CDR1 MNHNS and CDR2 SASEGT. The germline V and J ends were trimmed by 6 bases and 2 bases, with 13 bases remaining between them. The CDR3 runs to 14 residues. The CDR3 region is CASSPVAANTEAFF. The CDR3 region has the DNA TGTGCCAGCAGCCCCGTTGCGGCTAACACTGAAGCTTTCTTT.

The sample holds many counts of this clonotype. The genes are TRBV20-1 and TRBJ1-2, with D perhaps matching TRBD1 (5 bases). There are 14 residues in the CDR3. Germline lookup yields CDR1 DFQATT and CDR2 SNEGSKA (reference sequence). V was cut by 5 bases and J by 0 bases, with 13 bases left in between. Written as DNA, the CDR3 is TGCAGTGCTGATCCGACAGAGACTAACTATGGCTACACCTTC. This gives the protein CSADPTETNYGYTF.

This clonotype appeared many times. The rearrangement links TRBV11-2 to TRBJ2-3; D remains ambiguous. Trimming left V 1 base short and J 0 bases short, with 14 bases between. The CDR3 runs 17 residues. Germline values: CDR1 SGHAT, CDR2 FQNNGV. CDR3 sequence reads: CASSLVFTAPSTDTQYF. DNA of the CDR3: TGTGCCAGCAGCTTAGTTTTTACTGCACCTAGCACAGATACGCAGTATTTT.

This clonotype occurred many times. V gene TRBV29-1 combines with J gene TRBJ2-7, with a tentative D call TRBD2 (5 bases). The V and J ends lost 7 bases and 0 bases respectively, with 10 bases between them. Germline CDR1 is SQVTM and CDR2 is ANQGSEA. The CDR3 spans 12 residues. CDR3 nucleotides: TGCAGCGCCTGGACTCGCTCCTACGAGCAGTACTTC. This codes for CSAWTRSYEQYF.

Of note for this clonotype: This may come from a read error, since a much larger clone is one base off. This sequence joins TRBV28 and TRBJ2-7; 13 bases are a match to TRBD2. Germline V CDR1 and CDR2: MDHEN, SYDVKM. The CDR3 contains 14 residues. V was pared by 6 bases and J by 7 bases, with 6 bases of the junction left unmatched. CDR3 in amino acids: CASRSGLAGSEQYF. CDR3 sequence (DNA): TGTGCCAGCAGGTCGGGACTAGCGGGATCGGAGCAGTACTTC.

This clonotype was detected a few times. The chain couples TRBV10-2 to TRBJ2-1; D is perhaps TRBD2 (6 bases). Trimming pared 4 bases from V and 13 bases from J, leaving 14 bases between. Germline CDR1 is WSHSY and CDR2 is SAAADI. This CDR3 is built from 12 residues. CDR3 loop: CASSVDYLLQFF. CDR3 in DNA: TGCGCCAGCAGTGTGGACTATTTATTACAGTTCTTC.

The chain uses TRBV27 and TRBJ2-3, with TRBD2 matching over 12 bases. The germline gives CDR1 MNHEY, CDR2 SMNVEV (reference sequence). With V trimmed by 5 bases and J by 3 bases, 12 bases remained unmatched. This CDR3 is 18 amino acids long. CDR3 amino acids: CASSRLAGGPSRTDTQYF. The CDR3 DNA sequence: TGTGCCAGCAGTCGTCTAGCGGGAGGGCCTAGTAGAACAGATACGCAGTATTTT.